These 5 T cell receptor beta chains were all obtained from the same sample, sequenced in a study of T-cell memory formation after mild COVID-19. TCRdb processed the 5' RACE reads anew with MiXCR; each CDR3 protein has one entry. Here the sample spans about 560,000 distinct CDR3 sequences, roughly 18% being singletons. Source material: PBMCs or a T cell subset sorted from them (not recorded which). The receptors originated from an adult woman who had mild COVID-19 (a few samples of this study predate the infection). Cell type and time point are not known.

This clonotype has only a few counts. The gene calls are TRBV12-3 or TRBV12-4 and TRBJ1-2; D unclear. CDR3 length: 12 residues. The ends were cut back, 5 bases at V and 6 bases at J, with 10 bases in the middle. The CDR3 spells CASSPDRNGYTF. CDR3 DNA: TGTGCCAGCAGTCCCGACCGGAATGGCTACACCTTC.

V and J are TRBV15 and TRBJ2-7; no clear D gene. Trimming took off 6 bases at V and 0 bases at J, with 15 bases between the two ends. This CDR3 is 15 amino acids long. The germline CDR1 and CDR2 sequences are LNHNV and YYDKDF (reference sequence). The CDR3: CATSNRLTSSYEQYF. As DNA, the CDR3 is TGTGCCACCAGTAACCGGCTCACGTCCTCCTACGAGCAGTACTTC. Combining the CDR3 with reference TRBV15 and TRBJ2-7 gives the whole variable domain DAMVIQNPRYQVTQFGKPVTLSCSQTLNHNVMYWYQQKSSQAPKLLFHYYDKDFNNEADTPDNFQSRRPNTSFCFLDIRSPGLGDTAMYLCATSNRLTSSYEQYFGPGTRLTVT.

This clonotype was picked up a small number of times. The V call is TRBV3-1, the J call TRBJ1-1; D not certain. CDR1 and CDR2 (germline): LGHDT, YNNKEL (reference sequence). CDR3 length equals 14 residues. Trimming took 0 bases from V and 3 from J, leaving 8 bases between them. CDR3 bases: TGTGCCAGCAGCCAAGATTTAGTAGACACTGAAGCTTTCTTT. Its translation is CASSQDLVDTEAFF.

V gene TRBV2 combines with J gene TRBJ2-5, with TRBD2 matching over 12 bases. CDR1 and CDR2 from the germline V gene are SNHLY and FYNNEI. After removal of 1 base from V and 2 bases from J, the junction contained 2 bases not matched to a gene. This CDR3 comprises 16 residues. DNA of the CDR3: TGTGCCAGCAGTGAAGGGACTAGCGGGGAACAAGAGACCCAGTACTTC. Protein sequence: CASSEGTSGEQETQYF. The variable domain in full, with the rest retrieved from reference TRBV2 and TRBJ2-5, is EPEVTQTPSHQVTQMGQEVILRCVPISNHLYFYWYRQILGQKVEFLVSFYNNEISEKSEIFDDQFSVERPDGSNFTLKIRSTKLEDSAMYFCASSEGTSGEQETQYFGPGTRLLVL.

This sequence joins TRBV24-1 and TRBJ1-1; 7 positions agree with TRBD1. The V and J ends lost 5 bases and 7 bases, in that order; junction bases with no gene match: 12. The CDR3 totals 15 residues. Germline CDR1 reads KGHDR; CDR2 reads SFDVKD. CDR3 in DNA: TGTGCCACCAGTGGGGGGGGGACAGCAGAAAATGAAGCTTTCTTT. Translating gives CATSGGGTAENEAFF.